The next 23 T cell receptor beta chains were all read from a single sample in a study of regulatory T cells in long-lasting Graves disease. The time point here: persistent/refractory GD, antithyroid drugs over 5 years with positive TRAb. TCR sequences were obtained from RNA taken from PBMCs. The TCR beta library used iRepertoire HTBI primers with Arm-PCR amplification of CDR3. One entry per CDR3 protein, called by TCRdb with MiXCR from the multiplex PCR reads. Of some 370,000 distinct CDR3 sequences in the sample, less than 25% were seen once. The material sequenced was peripheral blood mononuclear cells (PBMCs), taken when the disease was refractory, from a patient treated with antithyroid drugs. The origin of the receptors is a female donor with Graves disease.

In its sample, this clonotype was seen many times. The chain employs TRBV12-3 or TRBV12-4 and TRBJ1-1; possibly TRBD1 for D (6 bases). The CDR3 is 15 amino acids. V lost 6 bases and J lost 6, with 20 bases in between. The DNA of the CDR3 is TGTGCCAGCAGCCGAACAGGGTTGACGGGGTCTGAAGCTTTCTTT. This translates into CASSRTGLTGSEAFF.

This clonotype was counted many times. The V and J genes are TRBV10-3 and TRBJ1-1; D gene ambiguous. With 5 bases removed from V and 14 bases from J, the gap between germline ends came to 18 bases. Germline-derived CDR1 and CDR2 are ENHRY and SYGVKD. This CDR3 comprises 12 residues. Written as DNA, the CDR3 is TGTGCCATCAGTCCTGGGAACCGCGTATCCTTCTTT. Translation gives CAISPGNRVSFF.

This chain links TRBV12-3 or TRBV12-4 with TRBJ2-2, with a possible D match to TRBD2 (6 bases). The length of the CDR3 is 16 residues. V lost 8 bases to trimming and J lost 2 bases, with 18 bases between them. DNA of the CDR3: TGTGCCAGCCTGACTTGGGGCGGGGAAAACACCGGGGAGCTGTTTTTT. This gives the protein CASLTWGGENTGELFF.

This clonotype was counted a few times. The rearrangement joins TRBV19 to TRBJ1-1, with a tentative D call TRBD1 (6 bases). CDR3 size: 14 residues. CDR1 and CDR2 (germline): LNHDA, SQIVND (reference sequence). Trimming cost V 3 bases and J 5 bases, with 13 bases left between them. DNA for the CDR3: TGTGCCAGTAGTATTACGGGGGCGAGGACTGAAGCTTTCTTT. It encodes CASSITGARTEAFF.

There are many counts of this clonotype. The chain uses TRBV27 and TRBJ2-4; maybe TRBD1 (5 bases). The CDR3 runs 17 residues. V was clipped by 5 bases and J by 8 bases, with 25 bases between them. Germline loops: CDR1 MNHEY, CDR2 SMNVEV (reference sequence). The CDR3 region is CASSPTQGIKNQDIQYF. The CDR3 bases are TGTGCCAGCAGTCCGACCCAGGGTATCAAAAATCAGGACATTCAGTACTTC.

This clonotype has only one observation. This chain links TRBV7-9 with TRBJ1-2; no reliable D call. The CDR3 is 13 residues long. V was pared by 5 bases and J by 6 bases, with 13 bases between. The germline gives CDR1 SEHNR, CDR2 FQNEAQ (reference sequence). The CDR3 reads CASSLSARDGYTF. The CDR3 coding sequence is TGTGCCAGCAGCCTATCGGCGCGGGATGGCTACACCTTC.

Concerning this clonotype itself: A much larger clone differs by one base, so this may be a read error. The V call is TRBV7-9, the J call TRBJ1-1; D remains ambiguous. Trimming left V 5 bases short and J 8 bases short, with 12 bases between. CDR1 is SEHNR and CDR2 is FQNEAQ in the germline V gene (reference sequence). The CDR3 has 12 amino acids. CDR3 in DNA: TGTGCCAGCAGCCAACAGTGGACGGAAGCTTTCTTT. This encodes CASSQQWTEAFF.

The table lists this clonotype with a few counts. CDR3 sequence: CASSQEETGDGEQYF. CDR3 nucleotides: TGTGCCAGCAGCCAAGAGGAGACAGGGGATGGCGAGCAGTACTTC. This chain connects TRBV3-1 to TRBJ2-7, with 8 bases identical to TRBD1. The V gene end was trimmed by 0 bases and the J gene end by 6 bases; junction bases not matched to a gene: 7. This CDR3 spans 15 amino acids. The germline V gene encodes CDR1 LGHDT and CDR2 YNNKEL (reference sequence).

This chain links TRBV6-1 with TRBJ2-2, with 9 bases identical to TRBD2. Germline V gives CDR1 MNHNS, CDR2 SASEGT. The CDR3 covers 15 residues. V lost 7 bases to trimming and J lost 6 bases; unmatched junction nucleotides: 9. The CDR3 here is CASTPAGGGPGELFF. The CDR3 DNA follows: TGTGCCAGCACACCCGCGGGGGGGGGTCCCGGGGAGCTGTTTTTT.

As DNA, the CDR3 is TGTGCCAGCAGCCCACAGATAAACTATGGCTACACCTTC. This sequence encodes CASSPQINYGYTF. V usage is TRBV7-9 and J usage is TRBJ1-2; no reliable D call. Germline CDR1 and CDR2: SEHNR and FQNEAQ (reference sequence). Deletions cut 5 bases from V and 2 bases from J, with 9 bases between. The CDR3 extends over 13 amino acids.

Only a few counts were recorded for this clonotype. J is TRBJ1-4 and V is TRBV11-2; no definite D call. This CDR3 has 14 amino acids. CDR1 SGHAT and CDR2 FQNNGV come from the germline V gene. Trimming removed 1 base from V and 7 bases from J, with 10 bases in between. CDR3 coding DNA: TGTGCCAGCAGCTTAGGAGGGATGCCTGAAAAACTGTTTTTT. Translated: CASSLGGMPEKLFF.

This clonotype has only a few counts. The V call is TRBV20-1, the J call TRBJ2-5, with unresolved D. CDR1 is DFQATT and CDR2 is SNEGSKA in the germline V gene (reference sequence). Trimming pared 4 bases from V and 3 bases from J, leaving 21 bases between. There are 16 residues in the CDR3. CDR3 protein: CSAKARRRKNEETQYF. The CDR3 region has the DNA TGCAGTGCTAAAGCCAGACGACGTAAGAATGAAGAGACCCAGTACTTC.

This clonotype was picked up a small number of times. The V and J genes are TRBV4-1 and TRBJ2-5; no clear D gene. Looked up from germline, CDR1 is MGHRA and CDR2 is YSYEKL. V lost 1 base and J lost 7, with 22 bases in between. The CDR3 length is 17 residues. This CDR3 reads CASSQATNPRGPGTQYF. CDR3 DNA: TGCGCCAGCAGCCAAGCCACCAACCCTAGAGGCCCAGGGACCCAGTACTTC.

This clonotype occurred a few times. The J gene is TRBJ1-3, the V gene TRBV29-1; no definite D call. This CDR3 is built from 14 residues. Trimming removed 5 bases at V and 0 bases at J, with 11 bases between. Germline values: CDR1 SQVTM, CDR2 ANQGSEA. The CDR3 here is CSVRDTNSGNTIYF. CDR3 in DNA: TGCAGCGTTAGGGATACAAACTCTGGAAACACCATATATTTT.

This clonotype was detected a few times. This chain uses TRBV29-1 with TRBJ2-7, with TRBD1 matching over 12 bases. Losses at the gene ends were 6 bases for V and 3 bases for J; bases not matched to a gene: 3. The length of the CDR3 is 13 residues. The germline V gene encodes CDR1 SQVTM and CDR2 ANQGSEA. CDR3 residues: CSVGTGGRYEQYF. The CDR3 DNA reads as TGCAGCGTAGGGACAGGGGGCCGCTACGAGCAGTACTTC.

This clonotype has just a few counts. The rearrangement uses TRBV6-1 and TRBJ1-2, with D possibly TRBD1 on 6 matching bases. V shed 3 bases and J shed 5 bases, with 28 bases lying between them. The length of the CDR3 is 19 residues. The germline gives CDR1 MNHNS, CDR2 SASEGT. The CDR3 protein is CASSDPQRDIFAPLYGYTF. CDR3 bases: TGTGCCAGCAGTGATCCCCAACGGGACATCTTTGCCCCCCTATATGGCTACACCTTC.

This clonotype was detected a few times. The junction differs from germline at one of its ends, possibly a read error. The CDR3 here is CASSLVAALNCGYTF. Here the CDR3 DNA reads TGTGCCAGCAGCTTGGTTGCGGCGCTAAACTGTGGCTACACCTTC. J is TRBJ1-2 and V is TRBV5-6; D not certain. This CDR3 comprises 15 residues. Per germline, CDR1 SGHDT and CDR2 YYEEEE.

This clonotype was detected once. This chain uses TRBV18 with TRBJ2-7; 7 nucleotides align to TRBD1. This CDR3 is built from 15 residues. With V trimmed by 0 bases and J by 3 bases, 5 bases remained unmatched. In germline, CDR1 is KGHSH, CDR2 LQKENI. CDR3 sequence: CASSPPGTARYEQYF. CDR3 coding DNA: TGTGCCAGCTCACCACCCGGGACAGCACGCTACGAGCAGTACTTC.

V and J are TRBV12-3 or TRBV12-4 and TRBJ2-5; D assignment may be TRBD1 or TRBD2 (5 bases each). The V and J ends lost 9 bases and 5 bases respectively, with 13 bases between them. This CDR3 has 12 residues. CDR3 amino acids: CASRWGKETQYF. The CDR3 coding sequence is TGTGCCAGTAGATGGGGGAAGGAGACCCAGTACTTC.

This clonotype was counted between two and nine times. The CDR3 DNA is TGTGCCACCAGCAGAGATTTCAGCACTGGAAACACCATATATTTT. As protein: CATSRDFSTGNTIYF. V is TRBV15 and J is TRBJ1-3; unclear D gene. The CDR3 runs 15 residues. V lost 0 bases to trimming and J lost 2 bases, with 8 bases between them. CDR1 and CDR2 from the germline V gene are LNHNV and YYDKDF (reference sequence).

This rearrangement joins TRBV19 to TRBJ1-1; no reliable D call. In germline, CDR1 is LNHDA, CDR2 SQIVND (reference sequence). V gave up 3 bases and J gave up 10 bases, with 12 bases separating them. The CDR3 is 12 residues long. CDR3 amino acids: CASSMSMSGAFF. DNA of the CDR3: TGTGCCAGTAGTATGAGTATGAGCGGAGCTTTCTTT.

This clonotype was counted between two and nine times. This chain links TRBV6-2 or TRBV6-3 with TRBJ1-1, with D unresolved. The CDR3 consists of 13 residues. V lost 2 bases to trimming and J lost 4 bases, with 8 bases between them. Germline values: CDR1 MNHEY, CDR2 SVGEGT. CDR3 residues: CASSYARATEAFF. Written as DNA, the CDR3 is TGTGCCAGCAGTTACGCCCGGGCCACTGAAGCTTTCTTT.

This chain connects TRBV6-1 to TRBJ2-7; 7 bases fit TRBD2. From germline, CDR1 is MNHNS and CDR2 SASEGT. The V segment lost 5 bases and the J segment 2 bases; nucleotides outside the gene matches: 9. There are 15 residues in the CDR3. The CDR3 nucleotides read TGTGCCAGCAGTACCAGCCGCGGGAGCACCTACGAGCAGTACTTC. Its translation is CASSTSRGSTYEQYF.